Presented here are 13 T cell receptor beta chains from one specimen sequenced in a study of response to subunit inactivated influenza vaccine. TCRdb re-analysed the RT-PCR reads in MiXCR, keeping a single row per CDR3 protein. The profile covers about 650,000 distinct CDR3 sequences, with around a sixth appearing a single time and 11% taken by the ten largest. The material sequenced was PBMCs from blood, taken less than 13 days after vaccination. The receptors come from a man over 45 who received an inactivated influenza vaccine.

This clonotype was found a few times. The chain combines TRBV29-1 with TRBJ2-7; no firm D call. Germline assignment: CDR1 SQVTM and CDR2 ANQGSEA. V was shortened by 6 bases and J by 7 bases, with 19 bases between the two germline ends. The CDR3 totals 13 residues. CDR3 coding DNA: TGCAGCGTGTCAGTTCAGATCCCGTGGGAGCAGTACTTC. Translating gives CSVSVQIPWEQYF.

This clonotype was seen a few times. The chain employs TRBV29-1 and TRBJ2-5; TRBD2 matches 11 bases. CDR1 SQVTM and CDR2 ANQGSEA come from the germline V gene. There are 15 residues in the CDR3. The junction had 11 bases not matched to a gene; V was cut back by 6 bases and J by 5 bases. The DNA of the CDR3 is TGCAGCGTCGTAGCGGGAGGGCTAAGGTCGGAGACCCAGTACTTC. Residues: CSVVAGGLRSETQYF.

This clonotype has more than one count but fewer than ten. The J gene is TRBJ2-7, the V gene TRBV12-3 or TRBV12-4, with D unresolved. V was pared by 5 bases and J by 2 bases, with 7 bases between. This CDR3 is built from 12 residues. DNA of the CDR3: TGTGCCAGCAGTCACATGACCTACGAGCAGTACTTC. Its translation is CASSHMTYEQYF.

This clonotype was seen ten or more times. The CDR3 loop is CASNRDRGLPQHF. CDR3 nucleotides: TGTGCCAGCAATCGGGACAGGGGTCTGCCCCAGCATTTT. This chain uses TRBV2 with TRBJ1-5; 10 nucleotides agree with TRBD1. Germline-derived CDR1 and CDR2 are SNHLY and FYNNEI. The CDR3 sequence is 13 residues long. Trimming took 7 bases from V and 9 from J; bases not matched to a gene: 6.

The table lists this clonotype with many counts. The chain has TRBV6-1 and TRBJ2-2, with 8 nucleotides matching TRBD1. The length of the CDR3 is 15 residues. CDR1 is MNHNS and CDR2 is SASEGT in the germline V gene. V lost 4 bases to trimming and J lost 3 bases; unmatched junction nucleotides: 4. The DNA of the CDR3 is TGTGCCAGCAGTGGCGGGACAGGTTACACCGGGGAGCTGTTTTTT. Translating it yields CASSGGTGYTGELFF.

This clonotype came up a few times. J is TRBJ1-5 and V is TRBV12-3 or TRBV12-4, with D unresolved. V lost 1 base to trimming and J lost 7 bases, with 11 bases between them. The length of the CDR3 is 14 residues. The CDR3 protein is CASSLEGWLQPQHF. The CDR3 DNA sequence: TGTGCCAGCAGTTTAGAGGGATGGTTACAGCCCCAGCATTTT.

This rearrangement joins TRBV7-2 to TRBJ2-2; D remains ambiguous. In germline, CDR1 is SGHTA, CDR2 FQGNSA. The ends were cut back, 1 base at V and 4 bases at J, with 7 bases in the middle. The CDR3 runs 14 residues. The chain's CDR3 is CASSLDSATGELFF. CDR3 nucleotides: TGTGCCAGCAGCTTAGATTCAGCCACCGGGGAGCTGTTTTTT. Together with reference TRBV7-2 and TRBJ2-2, the CDR3 gives the full variable domain: GAGVSQSPSNKVTEKGKDVELRCDPISGHTALYWYRQSLGQGLEFLIYFQGNSAPDKSGLPSDRFSAERTGGSVSTLTIQRTQQEDSAVYLCASSLDSATGELFFGEGSRLTVL.

This clonotype was counted between two and nine times. The CDR3: CASSHRGLAGEAGELFF. CDR3 in DNA: TGTGCCAGCAGCCACAGGGGACTAGCGGGAGAGGCCGGGGAGCTGTTTTTT. The chain uses TRBV3-1 and TRBJ2-2; 14 positions agree with TRBD2. Germline CDR1 LGHDT, CDR2 YNNKEL (reference sequence). CDR3 length equals 17 residues. The V gene end was trimmed by 3 bases and the J gene end by 6 bases; junction bases not matched to a gene: 6.

Here the CDR3 reads CASSSPPRGVLGTQYF. The CDR3 DNA reads as TGTGCCAGCAGCTCCCCCCCGCGGGGAGTCCTGGGGACCCAGTACTTC. The chain couples TRBV11-2 to TRBJ2-5, with a tentative D call TRBD2 (6 bases). Trimming took 4 bases from V and 7 from J, leaving 22 bases between them. CDR1 and CDR2 (germline): SGHAT, FQNNGV. The CDR3 sequence is 16 residues long. The whole variable domain, remainder taken from reference TRBV11-2 and TRBJ2-5, is EAGVAQSPRYKIIEKRQSVAFWCNPISGHATLYWYQQILGQGPKLLIQFQNNGVVDDSQLPKDRFSAERLKGVDSTLKIQPAKLEDSAVYLCASSSPPRGVLGTQYFGPGTRLLVL.

J is TRBJ2-7 and V is TRBV5-1; perhaps TRBD1 as D (6 bases). The CDR3 sequence is 16 residues long. Germline V gene sequence: CDR1 SGHRS, CDR2 YFSETQ. Trimming left V 4 bases short and J 2 bases short, with 19 bases between. The CDR3 is CASSLGQSRVTYEQYF. Written as DNA, the CDR3 is TGCGCCAGCAGCCTCGGACAGAGCCGGGTTACCTACGAGCAGTACTTC. The full variable domain, its missing parts supplied by reference TRBV5-1 and TRBJ2-7, is KAGVTQTPRYLIKTRGQQVTLSCSPISGHRSVSWYQQTPGQGLQFLFEYFSETQRNKGNFPGRFSGRQFSNSRSEMNVSTLELGDSALYLCASSLGQSRVTYEQYFGPGTRLTVT.

This clonotype was picked up many times. The V and J genes are TRBV7-2 and TRBJ2-7; TRBD1 agrees at 11 bases. The CDR3 has 14 residues. Germline CDR1 reads SGHTA; CDR2 reads FQGNSA. The V and J ends lost 5 bases and 6 bases, in that order; junction bases with no gene match: 6. The DNA of the CDR3 is TGTGCCAGCAGCACTGGACAGGGGGCGGGCGAGCAGTACTTC. Amino acid sequence: CASSTGQGAGEQYF.

The chain links TRBV2 to TRBJ1-4, with a tentative D call TRBD1 (6 bases). The CDR3 spans 13 residues. Trimming took off 4 bases at V and 8 bases at J, with 11 bases between the two ends. CDR1 and CDR2 from the germline V gene are SNHLY and FYNNEI. The CDR3 protein is CASSGPTGEKLFF. In DNA, the CDR3 is TGTGCCAGCAGTGGGCCGACAGGCGAAAAACTGTTTTTT.

This clonotype has just a few counts. V gene TRBV24-1 combines with J gene TRBJ1-5, with D hard to call. This CDR3 region has 18 residues. The germline gives CDR1 KGHDR, CDR2 SFDVKD. V gave up 2 bases and J gave up 2 bases, with 18 bases separating them. This chain's CDR3 is CATSDSARGSLGNQPQHF. CDR3 sequence (DNA): TGTGCCACCAGTGATTCGGCCCGGGGAAGTTTGGGCAATCAGCCCCAGCATTTT.